These 32 T cell receptor beta chains share one sample of origin, sequenced in a study of T cells expressing NK-cell markers. After re-calling the 5' RACE reads, TCRdb lists one entry per CDR3 protein, DNA absent. The sample has hundreds of thousands of distinct CDR3 sequences; the top ten hold around 4.3%. The sample was blood T cells: a sorted CD56 or NKG2C T cell subset, CD4+ or CD8+ T cells, or bulk PBMC T cells (not recorded which). These receptors came from a woman between 18 and 75 years old in good health.

CDR3 loop: CASSLALSEYNEQFF. The rearrangement joins TRBV5-1 to TRBJ2-1; without DNA, the TCRdb call of TRBD1 cannot be checked. CDR1 and CDR2 from the germline V gene are SGHRS and YFSETQ. The CDR3 is made up of 15 amino acids. The complete variable domain, with remaining parts taken from reference TRBV5-1 and TRBJ2-1, reads KAGVTQTPRYLIKTRGQQVTLSCSPISGHRSVSWYQQTPGQGLQFLFEYFSETQRNKGNFPGRFSGRQFSNSRSEMNVSTLELGDSALYLCASSLALSEYNEQFFGPGTRLTVL.

CDR3 loop: CASSQLRGLKETQYF. V and J are TRBV6-2 or TRBV6-3 and TRBJ2-5; absent DNA, TCRdb's TRBD1 call cannot be checked. This CDR3 spans 15 amino acids. CDR1 and CDR2 from the germline V gene are MNHEY and SVGEGT.

CDR3 in amino acids: CASSQGPRGRTGELFF. V is TRBV14 and J is TRBJ2-2; no DNA is available, so the TRBD2 call from TCRdb remains unchecked. Germline CDR1 SGHDN, CDR2 FVKESK. This CDR3 is 16 amino acids long.

The rearrangement links TRBV3-1 to TRBJ1-1. The CDR3 sequence is 13 residues long. Germline assignment: CDR1 LGHDT and CDR2 YNNKEL (reference sequence). The CDR3: CASSGGVNTEAFF.

V is TRBV7-6 and J is TRBJ2-7; TCRdb's D call of TRBD1 is untestable without DNA. The germline CDR1 and CDR2 sequences are SGHVS and FNYEAQ. CDR3 length: 12 amino acids. The chain's CDR3 is CASSLMDSEQYF.

V gene TRBV12-3 or TRBV12-4 combines with J gene TRBJ2-1; the D call from TCRdb, TRBD1, cannot be confirmed without DNA. The CDR3 runs 15 residues. CDR3 protein: CASSLNPGYYNEQFF.

V usage is TRBV5-1 and J usage is TRBJ2-3; TCRdb returns TRBD1, unconfirmable since there is no DNA. Germline values: CDR1 SGHRS, CDR2 YFSETQ. The CDR3 loop spans 14 amino acids. The CDR3 is CASRRAGATDTQYF.

This chain joins TRBV5-6 and TRBJ2-1. The CDR3 loop spans 17 amino acids. CDR1 is SGHDT, CDR2 YYEEEE, per germline. The CDR3 is CASSLVGRGAPDNEQFF.

The chain couples TRBV6-2 or TRBV6-3 to TRBJ2-6; the TRBD2 assignment by TCRdb is unverifiable without DNA. The CDR3 consists of 20 residues. Germline-derived CDR1 and CDR2 are MNHEY and SVGEGT. The CDR3 loop is CASSYLLLAGAHSGANVLTF.

The chain uses TRBV10-3 and TRBJ2-3; lacking DNA, the TRBD2 call made by TCRdb goes unchecked. Germline CDR1 reads ENHRY; CDR2 reads SYGVKD. The CDR3 contains 14 residues. The CDR3 loop is CAISAGPNTDTQYF.

This chain links TRBV12-3 or TRBV12-4 with TRBJ2-1; lacking DNA, the TRBD1 call made by TCRdb goes unchecked. The CDR3 sequence is 15 residues long. The CDR3 sequence is CASSLGAGGLNEQLF.

The CDR3 loop reads CASSALPQGNGAFF. The V and J genes are TRBV9 and TRBJ1-1; the D call from TCRdb, TRBD1, cannot be confirmed without DNA. Germline V gene data show CDR1 as SGDLS and CDR2 as YYNGEE. CDR3 length: 14 amino acids.

This rearrangement joins TRBV10-1 to TRBJ2-5. CDR1 and CDR2 from the germline V gene are WNHNN and SYGVQD (reference sequence). The CDR3 spans 13 residues. CDR3 region: CASSEVFDETQYF.

CDR3 protein: CASTLRTGGGYAKNIQYF. The V call is TRBV12-3 or TRBV12-4, the J call TRBJ2-4; TCRdb indicates TRBD1, and absent DNA this call remains unverified. This CDR3 region has 18 residues.

This chain links TRBV9 with TRBJ1-3; TCRdb designates TRBD1, a call that cannot be tested without DNA. Germline lookup yields CDR1 SGDLS and CDR2 YYNGEE. The CDR3 is made up of 15 amino acids. The CDR3 spells CASSAEGHSGNTIYF.

The CDR3 sequence is CSVGLAGDTQYF. The V gene is TRBV29-1, the J gene TRBJ2-3; TCRdb picks TRBD2, but there is no DNA to check that call. Germline V gene sequence: CDR1 SQVTM, CDR2 ANQGSEA. CDR3 length: 12 residues.

The gene calls are TRBV28 and TRBJ2-1. The germline V gene has CDR1 MDHEN and CDR2 SYDVKM. CDR3 length: 12 residues. The CDR3: CASSLNYNEQFF.

The chain joins TRBV10-3 to TRBJ1-3; the D call of TRBD1 rests on TCRdb alone, since no DNA is present to check it. Germline CDR1 is ENHRY and CDR2 is SYGVKD. The CDR3 extends over 15 amino acids. The CDR3 region is CAISEWGTDGNTIYF.

The rearrangement joins TRBV12-3 or TRBV12-4 to TRBJ2-6; TCRdb's assignment of TRBD2 cannot be checked, as there is no DNA. The CDR3 extends over 17 amino acids. The CDR3 reads CASSPGGTLSGANVLTF.

V usage is TRBV6-5 and J usage is TRBJ2-5. CDR3 length equals 11 residues. Per germline, CDR1 MNHEY and CDR2 SVGAGI. This CDR3 is CASSYQKTQYF.

The gene calls are TRBV24-1 and TRBJ2-3. The CDR3 runs 15 residues. Germline V gene lookup returns CDR1 KGHDR and CDR2 SFDVKD. The CDR3 region is CATSEGGVGTDTQYF.

This chain uses TRBV11-2 with TRBJ2-4; TCRdb's D call, TRBD1, is unchecked because there is no DNA. The CDR3 consists of 18 residues. CDR1 is SGHAT, CDR2 FQNNGV, per germline. CDR3 amino acids: CASSLVGATTGERNIQYF.

The chain couples TRBV20-1 to TRBJ2-5. The CDR3 has 15 amino acids. The germline CDR1 and CDR2 sequences are DFQATT and SNEGSKA (reference sequence). CDR3 loop: CSARDQGPQEETQYF.

J is TRBJ2-7 and V is TRBV12-3 or TRBV12-4; the TCRdb D gene call, TRBD2, has no DNA to confirm it. The CDR3 length is 15 residues. CDR3 in amino acids: CASSLAGGSRYEQYF.

This chain links TRBV5-4 with TRBJ2-5; no DNA is available, so the TRBD2 call from TCRdb remains unchecked. The CDR3 sequence is 16 residues long. CDR1 and CDR2 from the germline V gene are SGHNT and YYREEE (reference sequence). The chain's CDR3 is CASSKWTSGSGETQYF.

This CDR3 is CSARRTSGGSEQFF. The J gene is TRBJ2-1, the V gene TRBV20-1; the TRBD2 assignment by TCRdb is unverifiable without DNA. Germline values: CDR1 DFQATT, CDR2 SNEGSKA (reference sequence). There are 14 residues in the CDR3.

CDR3 region: CASSLDSTGPDTQYF. V and J are TRBV12-3 or TRBV12-4 and TRBJ2-3. The CDR3 extends over 15 amino acids.

The V and J genes are TRBV4-3 and TRBJ2-1; TCRdb's assignment of TRBD2 cannot be checked, as there is no DNA. The CDR3 totals 15 residues. Germline lookup yields CDR1 LGHNA and CDR2 YSLEER. This chain's CDR3 is CASSQVGSGSNEQFF.

This chain joins TRBV7-9 and TRBJ2-2; TCRdb's D call, TRBD2, is unchecked because there is no DNA. Germline-derived CDR1 and CDR2 are SEHNR and FQNEAQ (reference sequence). CDR3 length equals 17 residues. The CDR3 is CASSSRLEGPSTGELFF.

The chain recombines TRBV12-3 or TRBV12-4 with TRBJ1-2; there is no DNA to check the TCRdb D call of TRBD1. This CDR3 spans 14 amino acids. The CDR3 loop is CASSPQGLRNGYTF.

The J gene is TRBJ2-1, the V gene TRBV18; the TCRdb call, TRBD1, lacks DNA for checking. The germline V gene encodes CDR1 KGHSH and CDR2 LQKENI. The length of the CDR3 is 14 residues. The CDR3 protein is CASSLSRQYNEQFF.

J is TRBJ1-5 and V is TRBV9; TCRdb calls TRBD1, which cannot be checked without DNA. This CDR3 comprises 14 residues. CDR1 is SGDLS, CDR2 YYNGEE, per germline. This CDR3 is CASSVGSGGQPQHF.